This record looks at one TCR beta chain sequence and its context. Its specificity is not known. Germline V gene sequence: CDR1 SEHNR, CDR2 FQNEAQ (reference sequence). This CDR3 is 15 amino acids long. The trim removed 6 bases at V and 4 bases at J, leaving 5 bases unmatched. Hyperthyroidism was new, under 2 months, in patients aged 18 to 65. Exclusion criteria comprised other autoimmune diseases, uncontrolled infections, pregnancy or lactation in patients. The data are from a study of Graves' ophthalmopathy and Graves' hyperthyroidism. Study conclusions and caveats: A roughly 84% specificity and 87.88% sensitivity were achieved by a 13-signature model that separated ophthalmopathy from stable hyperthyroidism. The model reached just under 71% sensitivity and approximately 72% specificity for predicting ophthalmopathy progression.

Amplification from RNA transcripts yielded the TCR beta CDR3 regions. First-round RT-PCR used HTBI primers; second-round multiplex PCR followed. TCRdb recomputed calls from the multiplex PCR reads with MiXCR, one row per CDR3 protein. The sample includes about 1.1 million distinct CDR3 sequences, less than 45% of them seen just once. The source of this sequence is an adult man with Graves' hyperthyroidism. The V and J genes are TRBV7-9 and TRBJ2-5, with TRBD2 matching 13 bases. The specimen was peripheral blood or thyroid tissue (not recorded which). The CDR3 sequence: CASSARTSGRETQYF. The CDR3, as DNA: TGTGCCAGCAGTGCGCGGACTAGCGGGAGAGAGACCCAGTACTTC.